This entry is about one TCR beta chain. Its antigen is unidentified. The method was immunoSEQ multiplex PCR; TCRdb's version includes in-frame clones alone and lacks a portion of them. The sample records about 440,000 clones, roughly 87% being singletons. Specified treatment: 15 to 20 received Ad26.COV2.S at low or high dose, single or two shots; 5 received placebo; per-sample allocation not given. Day 63 after the first injection of vaccine or placebo was the sampling time. The germline gives CDR1 SGHTA, CDR2 FQGNSA. V was shortened by 1 base and J by 0 bases, with 20 bases between the two germline ends. The CDR3 is 19 amino acids. This sample was taken from a study of Ad26.COV2.S vaccination and SARS-CoV-2 variants. Broader study findings: Greater spike-specific TCR breadth was seen in vaccine recipients than in placebo recipients.

The TCR sequence derives from a person between 18 and 60 years old who received the Ad26.COV2.S COVID-19 vaccine or a placebo. Sample: peripheral blood, taken in a trial of Ad26.COV2.S vaccine versus placebo. The rearrangement uses TRBV7-2 and TRBJ2-3; D tentatively reads TRBD1 or TRBD2 (5 bases each). The CDR3 DNA sequence: TGTGCCAGCAGCTTAGATCAGGGACGGATTAGAACTAGCACAGATACGCAGTATTTT. Amino acids: CASSLDQGRIRTSTDTQYF.